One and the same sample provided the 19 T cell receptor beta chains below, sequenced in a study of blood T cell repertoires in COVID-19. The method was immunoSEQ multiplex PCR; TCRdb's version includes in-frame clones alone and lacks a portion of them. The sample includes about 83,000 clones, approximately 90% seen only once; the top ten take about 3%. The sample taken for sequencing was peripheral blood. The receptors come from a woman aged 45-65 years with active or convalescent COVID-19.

The CDR3 DNA follows: TGTGCCAGCACCCTAAGCGCGGGGGGACTCTCCTACGAGCAGTACTTC. This encodes CASTLSAGGLSYEQYF. V is TRBV7-2 and J is TRBJ2-7; 8 bases map to TRBD2. CDR1 SGHTA and CDR2 FQGNSA come from the germline V gene. The CDR3 sequence is 16 residues long. After removal of 7 bases from V and 0 bases from J, the junction contained 11 bases not matched to a gene. Full variable domain (rest looked up from reference TRBV7-2 and TRBJ2-7): GAGVSQSPSNKVTEKGKDVELRCDPISGHTALYWYRQSLGQGLEFLIYFQGNSAPDKSGLPSDRFSAERTGGSVSTLTIQRTQQEDSAVYLCASTLSAGGLSYEQYFGPGTRLTVT.

In nucleotides, the CDR3 is TGTGCCAGCAGTGCCTTTACTTTCGCGTCCTCCTACGAGCAGTACTTC. Protein sequence: CASSAFTFASSYEQYF. The V and J genes are TRBV6-1 and TRBJ2-7; D ambiguous. Germline V gene sequence: CDR1 MNHNS, CDR2 SASEGT. Trimming took off 4 bases at V and 0 bases at J, with 16 bases between the two ends. The CDR3 loop spans 16 amino acids.

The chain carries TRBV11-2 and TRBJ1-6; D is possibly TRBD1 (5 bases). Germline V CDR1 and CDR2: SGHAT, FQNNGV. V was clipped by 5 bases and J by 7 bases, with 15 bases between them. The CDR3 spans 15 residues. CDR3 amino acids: CASSPNLGGNSPLHF. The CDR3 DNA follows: TGTGCCAGCAGCCCCAACCTCGGGGGGAATTCACCCCTCCACTTT. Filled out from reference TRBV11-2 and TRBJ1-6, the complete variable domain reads EAGVAQSPRYKIIEKRQSVAFWCNPISGHATLYWYQQILGQGPKLLIQFQNNGVVDDSQLPKDRFSAERLKGVDSTLKIQPAKLEDSAVYLCASSPNLGGNSPLHFGNGTRLTVT.

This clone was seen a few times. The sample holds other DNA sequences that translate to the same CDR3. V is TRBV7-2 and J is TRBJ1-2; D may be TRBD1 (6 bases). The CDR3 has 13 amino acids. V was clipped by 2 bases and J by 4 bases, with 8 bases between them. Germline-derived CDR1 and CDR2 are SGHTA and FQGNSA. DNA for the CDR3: TGTGCCAGCAGCTTACTGGACAGCTATGGCTACACCTTC. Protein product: CASSLLDSYGYTF.

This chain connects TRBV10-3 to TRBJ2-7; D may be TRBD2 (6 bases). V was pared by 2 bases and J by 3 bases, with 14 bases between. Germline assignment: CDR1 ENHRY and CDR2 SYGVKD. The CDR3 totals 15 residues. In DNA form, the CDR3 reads TGTGCCATCAGTGAGATGGAGGGGACGTACTACGAGCAGTACTTC. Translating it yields CAISEMEGTYYEQYF.

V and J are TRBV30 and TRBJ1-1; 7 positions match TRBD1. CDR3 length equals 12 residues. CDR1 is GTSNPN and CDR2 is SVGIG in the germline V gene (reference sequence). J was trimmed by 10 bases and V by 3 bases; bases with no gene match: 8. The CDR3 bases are TGTGCCTGGAGGCAAAAACAGGGGTTAGCTTTCTTT. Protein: CAWRQKQGLAFF.

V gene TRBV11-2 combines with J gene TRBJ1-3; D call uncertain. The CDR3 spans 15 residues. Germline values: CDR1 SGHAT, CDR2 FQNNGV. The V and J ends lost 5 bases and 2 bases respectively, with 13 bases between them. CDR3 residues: CASSPSLAAGNTIYF. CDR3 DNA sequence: TGTGCCAGCAGCCCTTCCCTGGCGGCTGGAAACACCATATATTTT.

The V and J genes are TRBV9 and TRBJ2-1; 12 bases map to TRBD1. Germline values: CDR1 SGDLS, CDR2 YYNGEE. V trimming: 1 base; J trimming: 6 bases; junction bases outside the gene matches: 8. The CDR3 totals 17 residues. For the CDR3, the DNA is TGTGCCAGCAGCGTATCAACGGGACAGGGGGCGGTCAATGAGCAGTTCTTC. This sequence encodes CASSVSTGQGAVNEQFF.

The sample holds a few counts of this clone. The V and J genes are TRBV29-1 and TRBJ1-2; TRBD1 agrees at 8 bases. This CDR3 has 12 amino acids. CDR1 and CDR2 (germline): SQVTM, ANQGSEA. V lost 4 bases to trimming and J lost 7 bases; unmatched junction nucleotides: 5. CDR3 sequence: CSVGAGGSGYTF. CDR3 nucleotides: TGCAGCGTTGGGGCAGGGGGCTCTGGCTACACCTTC.

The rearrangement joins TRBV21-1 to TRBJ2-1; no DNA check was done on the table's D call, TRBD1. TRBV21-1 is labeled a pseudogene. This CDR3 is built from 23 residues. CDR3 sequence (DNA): TGTGCCAGCAGCACTGACCGGGACAGGGGGCAAAACCTACCAAACACCGTATACAATGAGCAGTTCTTC. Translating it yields CASSTDRDRGQNLPNTVYNEQFF.

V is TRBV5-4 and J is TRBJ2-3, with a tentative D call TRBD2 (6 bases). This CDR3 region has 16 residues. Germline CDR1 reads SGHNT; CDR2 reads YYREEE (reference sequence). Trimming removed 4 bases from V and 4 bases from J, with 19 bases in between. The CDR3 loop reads CASSPDFGSAADTQYF. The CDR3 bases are TGTGCCAGCAGCCCGGACTTCGGGAGCGCGGCAGATACGCAGTATTTT.

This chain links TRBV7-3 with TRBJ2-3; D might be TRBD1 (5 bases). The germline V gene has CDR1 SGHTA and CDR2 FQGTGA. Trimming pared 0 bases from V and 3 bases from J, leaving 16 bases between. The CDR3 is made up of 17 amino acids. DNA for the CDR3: TGTGCCAGCAGCTTAACGGGTCCAGGGATGGTAACAGATACGCAGTATTTT. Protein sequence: CASSLTGPGMVTDTQYF.

The CDR3 protein is CASPREGSAGELFF. As DNA, the CDR3 is TGTGCCAGCCCCAGGGAGGGAAGCGCCGGGGAGCTGTTTTTT. The chain recombines TRBV7-9 with TRBJ2-2; TRBD2 matches at 7 bases. The CDR3 contains 14 residues. V lost 8 bases and J lost 6; bases outside the gene matches: 9. Germline V lookup: CDR1 SEHNR, CDR2 FQNEAQ (reference sequence).

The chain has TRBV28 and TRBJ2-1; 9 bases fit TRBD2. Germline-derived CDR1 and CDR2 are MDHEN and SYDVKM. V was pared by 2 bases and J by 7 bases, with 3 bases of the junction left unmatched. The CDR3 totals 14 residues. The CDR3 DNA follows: TGTGCCAGCAGTTTAGGCGGGGGGGAGAATGAGCAGTTCTTC. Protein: CASSLGGGENEQFF. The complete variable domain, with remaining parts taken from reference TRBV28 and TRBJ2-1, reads DVKVTQSSRYLVKRTGEKVFLECVQDMDHENMFWYRQDPGLGLRLIYFSYDVKMKEKGDIPEGYSVSREKKERFSLILESASTNQTSMYLCASSLGGGENEQFFGPGTRLTVL.

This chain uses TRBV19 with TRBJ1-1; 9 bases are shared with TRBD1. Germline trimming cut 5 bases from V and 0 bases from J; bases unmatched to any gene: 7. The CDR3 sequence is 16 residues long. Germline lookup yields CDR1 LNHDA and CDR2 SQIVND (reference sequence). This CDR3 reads CASSPDRGLMNTEAFF. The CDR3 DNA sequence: TGTGCCAGTAGTCCGGACAGGGGACTAATGAACACTGAAGCTTTCTTT. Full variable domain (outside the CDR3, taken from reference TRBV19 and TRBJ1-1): DGGITQSPKYLFRKEGQNVTLSCEQNLNHDAMYWYRQDPGQGLRLIYYSQIVNDFQKGDIAEGYSVSREKKESFPLTVTSAQKNPTAFYLCASSPDRGLMNTEAFFGQGTRLTVV.

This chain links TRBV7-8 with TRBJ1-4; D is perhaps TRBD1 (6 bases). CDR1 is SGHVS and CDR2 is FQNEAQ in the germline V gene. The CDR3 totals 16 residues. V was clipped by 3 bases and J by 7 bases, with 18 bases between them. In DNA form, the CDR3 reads TGTGCCAGCAGCTTCGGGACACTCCTGGGAAGTGAAAAACTGTTTTTT. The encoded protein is CASSFGTLLGSEKLFF.

CDR3 coding DNA: TGTGCCAGCAGTTTAATGGTCCAGGGGGAGCAGTTCTTC. It specifies CASSLMVQGEQFF. The chain couples TRBV12-3 or TRBV12-4 to TRBJ2-1; D perhaps matches TRBD1 (6 bases). This CDR3 is 13 amino acids long. V was clipped by 2 bases and J by 10 bases, with 12 bases between them.

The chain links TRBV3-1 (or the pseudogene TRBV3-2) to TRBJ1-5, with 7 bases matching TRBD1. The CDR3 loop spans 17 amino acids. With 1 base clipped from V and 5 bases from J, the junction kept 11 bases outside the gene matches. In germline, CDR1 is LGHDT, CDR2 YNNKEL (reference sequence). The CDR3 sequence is CASSQARGGDRDQPQHF. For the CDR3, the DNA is TGTGCCAGCAGCCAAGCCCGCGGAGGCGACAGGGATCAGCCCCAGCATTTT.

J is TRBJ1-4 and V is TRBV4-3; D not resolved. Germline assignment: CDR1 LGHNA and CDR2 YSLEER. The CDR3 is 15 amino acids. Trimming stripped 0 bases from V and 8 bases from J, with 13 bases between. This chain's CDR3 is CASSQDWTSGEKLFF. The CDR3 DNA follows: TGCGCCAGCAGCCAAGACTGGACTAGTGGAGAAAAACTGTTTTTT.